Following are 20 T cell receptor beta chains from one sample sequenced in a study of vaccination and CD4 T cells after COVID-19. Scientists ran DNA taken from cultured CD4+ T cells through the Oncomine TCR Beta short-read assay for sequencing. TCRdb itself ran the PCR reads through MiXCR, one entry per CDR3 protein. The sample lists some 5,500 distinct CDR3 sequences; about three fifths were seen once. What these receptors recognize is not known. Treatment given: 10-day PBMC culture with coronavirus spike peptide pools or control peptides (ViraFEST assay). CD4+ T cells that came from the unexposed donor were collected before the COVID-19 pandemic (2011-2018). Sequencing used CD4+ T cells from blood, cultured in vitro. The source is a human donor in good health.

The gene calls are TRBV4-1 and TRBJ1-2; TRBD1 might be the D (5 bases). Germline CDR1 reads MGHRA; CDR2 reads YSYEKL. V lost 0 bases and J lost 7, with 15 bases in between. This CDR3 is built from 15 residues. CDR3 region: CASSQDPSGPTGYTF. The CDR3 nucleotides are TGCGCCAGCAGCCAAGATCCATCGGGACCCACTGGCTACACCTTC.

The chain is built from TRBV4-3 and TRBJ1-2; perhaps TRBD1 as D (5 bases). V lost 4 bases, J lost 1 base, and 13 bases lay in between. This CDR3 is built from 15 residues. The germline V gene encodes CDR1 LGHNA and CDR2 YSLEER. CDR3 coding DNA: TGCGCCAGCAGCCCCACAGGCGACGATAACTATGGCTACACCTTC. Translation: CASSPTGDDNYGYTF.

The chain combines TRBV6-2 or TRBV6-3 with TRBJ2-5; 8 bases match TRBD2. The V and J ends lost 0 bases and 4 bases, in that order; junction bases with no gene match: 4. CDR1 is MNHEY, CDR2 SVGEGT, per germline. The CDR3 covers 15 residues. This CDR3 reads CASSYSTGTRETQYF. Written as DNA, the CDR3 is TGTGCCAGCAGTTACTCGACCGGGACTAGAGAGACCCAGTACTTC.

The chain links TRBV3-1 to TRBJ2-2, with a weak D call TRBD1 (6 bases). CDR1 is LGHDT and CDR2 is YNNKEL in the germline V gene (reference sequence). There are 14 residues in the CDR3. The V end lost 4 bases, the J end lost 6 bases, and 12 bases lay between the germline ends. The CDR3 bases are TGTGCCAGCAGCCGAAGGGCAGGGGCCGGGGAGCTGTTTTTT. This sequence encodes CASSRRAGAGELFF.

The genes are TRBV10-3 and TRBJ1-1; 12 bases match TRBD1. Trimming removed 11 bases from V and 1 base from J; junction bases left unmatched: 8. CDR3 length: 15 amino acids. Germline V gene sequence: CDR1 ENHRY, CDR2 SYGVKD. The CDR3 region is CAVTGDRGPNTEAFF. CDR3 coding DNA: TGTGCCGTCACAGGGGACAGGGGGCCGAACACTGAAGCTTTCTTT.

This rearrangement joins TRBV19 to TRBJ2-1; 8 bases agree with TRBD2. J lost 2 bases, V lost 7 bases, and 4 bases had no gene match. This CDR3 contains 14 residues. Germline CDR1 reads LNHDA; CDR2 reads SQIVND (reference sequence). CDR3 DNA sequence: TGTGCCAGTACTCGGGGGGGGGCCTACAATGAGCAGTTCTTC. This sequence encodes CASTRGGAYNEQFF. The whole variable domain, remainder taken from reference TRBV19 and TRBJ2-1, is DGGITQSPKYLFRKEGQNVTLSCEQNLNHDAMYWYRQDPGQGLRLIYYSQIVNDFQKGDIAEGYSVSREKKESFPLTVTSAQKNPTAFYLCASTRGGAYNEQFFGPGTRLTVL.

This clonotype is categorized as large. The chain joins TRBV7-2 to TRBJ2-3, with D maybe TRBD1 (6 bases). The CDR3 runs to 15 residues. V lost 5 bases and J lost 2, with 14 bases in between. In germline, CDR1 is SGHTA, CDR2 FQGNSA. CDR3 nucleotide sequence: TGTGCCAGCAGCCCCCGGGGACAACCCACAGATACGCAGTATTTT. This gives the protein CASSPRGQPTDTQYF. The full variable domain, with the rest looked up from reference TRBV7-2 and TRBJ2-3, is GAGVSQSPSNKVTEKGKDVELRCDPISGHTALYWYRQSLGQGLEFLIYFQGNSAPDKSGLPSDRFSAERTGGSVSTLTIQRTQQEDSAVYLCASSPRGQPTDTQYFGPGTRLTVL.

The chain uses TRBV12-3 or TRBV12-4 and TRBJ2-6, with 7 bases identical to TRBD2. CDR3 length equals 19 residues. The trim removed 1 base at V and 4 bases at J, leaving 13 bases unmatched. Here the CDR3 reads CASSLVIAGLRSGANVLTF. The DNA of the CDR3 is TGTGCCAGCAGTTTAGTTATAGCGGGCTTGCGGTCGGGGGCCAACGTCCTGACTTTC.

The rearrangement joins TRBV19 to TRBJ2-7, with 11 bases matching TRBD2. Per germline, CDR1 LNHDA and CDR2 SQIVND (reference sequence). The V segment lost 5 bases and the J segment 7 bases; nucleotides outside the gene matches: 7. The CDR3 contains 14 residues. Written as DNA, the CDR3 is TGTGCCAGTAGTTCTGGGACTAGCGGCGGTGAGCAGTACTTC. It encodes CASSSGTSGGEQYF.

The gene calls are TRBV6-1 and TRBJ1-2; D might be TRBD1 (6 bases). Germline CDR1 is MNHNS and CDR2 is SASEGT. The CDR3 extends over 15 amino acids. The ends were cut back, 7 bases at V and 0 bases at J, with 15 bases in the middle. In nucleotides, the CDR3 is TGTGCCAGCACCGACCCGGACAGAGCTAACTATGGCTACACCTTC. Its translation is CASTDPDRANYGYTF.

The rearrangement uses TRBV18 and TRBJ1-1; D not certain. The V and J ends lost 2 bases and 0 bases respectively, with 10 bases between them. The length of the CDR3 is 15 residues. Germline V gene lookup returns CDR1 KGHSH and CDR2 LQKENI. CDR3 amino acids: CASSPISDLNTEAFF. CDR3 sequence (DNA): TGTGCCAGCTCACCAATTTCGGACCTGAACACTGAAGCTTTCTTT.

This chain joins TRBV5-6 and TRBJ1-2; tentative D call: TRBD1 (5 bases). Germline CDR1 is SGHDT and CDR2 is YYEEEE. V lost 2 bases, J lost 2 bases, and 10 bases lay in between. The CDR3 is made up of 14 amino acids. The CDR3 DNA sequence: TGTGCCAGCAGCTTAGCACAGGTGAACTATGGCTACACCTTC. Its protein product is CASSLAQVNYGYTF.

The table lists this clonotype with a few counts. This chain links TRBV20-1 with TRBJ2-5; 10 positions agree with TRBD2. CDR1 and CDR2 (germline): DFQATT, SNEGSKA (reference sequence). The J segment lost 3 bases and the V segment lost 2 bases, leaving 12 bases of the junction unmatched. This CDR3 region has 17 residues. Here the CDR3 reads CSARPPHLGLAEETQYF. In DNA form, the CDR3 reads TGCAGTGCTAGACCTCCTCACCTCGGACTAGCGGAAGAGACCCAGTACTTC.

The chain joins TRBV20-1 to TRBJ2-5, with 11 nucleotides matching TRBD2. The CDR3 spans 15 residues. V shed 5 bases, J shed 5 bases, and the junction held 10 bases outside the gene matches. CDR1 and CDR2 from the germline V gene are DFQATT and SNEGSKA (reference sequence). The CDR3 reads CSAGEVAGGSETQYF. DNA of the CDR3: TGCAGTGCTGGGGAGGTAGCGGGGGGGTCCGAGACCCAGTACTTC.

The chain couples TRBV6-5 to TRBJ2-2, with 16 bases fitting TRBD2. Trimming removed 4 bases from V and 9 bases from J; junction bases left unmatched: 5. The CDR3 is made up of 16 amino acids. Germline CDR1 reads MNHEY; CDR2 reads SVGAGI. In nucleotides, the CDR3 is TGTGCCAGCAGTTCGGGACTAGCGGGAGGGAACAGGGAGCTGTTTTTT. Residues: CASSSGLAGGNRELFF.

The rearrangement joins TRBV7-8 to TRBJ2-1, with TRBD2 identical over 11 bases. Germline CDR1 SGHVS, CDR2 FQNEAQ. The V and J ends lost 1 base and 1 base, in that order; junction bases with no gene match: 3. The CDR3 consists of 17 residues. DNA for the CDR3: TGTGCCAGCAGCTTAGTTAGCGGGGGGGCGTCCTACAATGAGCAGTTCTTC. It specifies CASSLVSGGASYNEQFF. Complete variable domain (other parts from reference TRBV7-8 and TRBJ2-1): GAGVSQSPRYKVAKRGQDVALRCDPISGHVSLFWYQQALGQGPEFLTYFQNEAQLDKSGLPSDRFFAERPEGSVSTLKIQRTQQEDSAVYLCASSLVSGGASYNEQFFGPGTRLTVL.

This chain links TRBV19 with TRBJ2-6, with TRBD2 as a possible D gene (5 bases). The ends were cut back, 11 bases at V and 3 bases at J, with 14 bases in the middle. CDR3 length: 14 residues. Germline loops: CDR1 LNHDA, CDR2 SQIVND (reference sequence). For the CDR3, the DNA is TGTGCCTGTGAACGGGGAGATGGGGCCAACGTCCTGACTTTC. Encoded protein: CACERGDGANVLTF.

V usage is TRBV5-1 and J usage is TRBJ1-1; 11 bases agree with TRBD1. The V segment lost 3 bases and the J segment 6 bases; nucleotides outside the gene matches: 7. CDR1 SGHRS and CDR2 YFSETQ come from the germline V gene. The CDR3 has 15 amino acids. The CDR3 here is CASSYYQGQGAEAFF. Written as DNA, the CDR3 is TGCGCCAGCAGCTATTACCAGGGACAGGGGGCTGAAGCTTTCTTT. Complete variable domain (other parts from reference TRBV5-1 and TRBJ1-1): KAGVTQTPRYLIKTRGQQVTLSCSPISGHRSVSWYQQTPGQGLQFLFEYFSETQRNKGNFPGRFSGRQFSNSRSEMNVSTLELGDSALYLCASSYYQGQGAEAFFGQGTRLTVV.

The sample holds a few counts of this clonotype. This chain links TRBV6-1 with TRBJ2-3, with 8 bases matching TRBD1. With V trimmed by 3 bases and J by 1 base, 3 bases remained unmatched. Germline assignment: CDR1 MNHNS and CDR2 SASEGT. This CDR3 comprises 15 residues. The DNA of the CDR3 is TGTGCCAGCAGTGAGATGGGACAGGGCACAGATACGCAGTATTTT. Translating it yields CASSEMGQGTDTQYF.

This rearrangement joins TRBV27 to TRBJ1-4; perhaps TRBD1 as D (6 bases). The CDR3 contains 15 residues. Trimming shortened V by 2 bases and J by 3 bases, and 10 bases separated the two germline ends. CDR1 is MNHEY, CDR2 SMNVEV, per germline (reference sequence). CDR3 nucleotides: TGTGCCAGCAGTTTACTGACAGGAGCTAATGAAAAACTGTTTTTT. This sequence encodes CASSLLTGANEKLFF.